This TCR beta chain is from a study of blood T cell repertoires in COVID-19. On the study more broadly: The United States, Italy and Spain were the sources of the acute and convalescent COVID-19 samples.

In the source study's methods: Estimates of nucleated cell counts were drawn from the amplification of reference gene primers. Sequencing was performed with immunoSEQ multiplex PCR; in TCRdb, only in-frame clones are kept and a portion is missing. V, J and clone size reflect that table, while D and trimming were determined from the DNA. Among around 18,000 clones listed, approximately 80% were seen once. V lost 0 bases and J lost 0, with 13 bases in between. The germline V gene encodes CDR1 SGHRS and CDR2 YFSETQ. This CDR3 region has 17 residues. The source of this sequence is an elderly man with acute or convalescent COVID-19. J is TRBJ1-3 and V is TRBV5-1, with a weak D call TRBD1 (5 bases). Sequenced sample: peripheral blood. The chain's CDR3 is CASSLAPPRDSGNTIYF. DNA of the CDR3: TGCGCCAGCAGCTTGGCACCCCCCAGGGACTCTGGAAACACCATATATTTT.